Each of the 18 T cell receptor beta chains below was sequenced from the same sample in a study of a mutant IDH1 vaccine in newly diagnosed glioma. The repertoire was sequenced with immunoSEQ multiplex PCR; TCRdb's copy has only in-frame clones and lacks some. The sample comprises just under 80,000 clones, roughly 90% of which are singletons, and about 0.6% rests with the top ten. These receptors are not linked to any known antigen. Time point meaning: week 5, during vaccination. One vaccine dose held 300 ug of mutant IDH1 20-mer peptide and came with topical imiquimod. This material consisted of PBMCs, taken from a glioma patient whose treatment included an IDH1 peptide vaccine. Receptors were obtained from a woman aged 45 to 65 with glioma.

This clone has just one count. V and J are TRBV5-1 and TRBJ2-7; TRBD1 matches at 10 bases. The CDR3 length is 14 residues. V trimming: 2 bases; J trimming: 6 bases; junction bases outside the gene matches: 5. Germline loops: CDR1 SGHRS, CDR2 YFSETQ. The CDR3 DNA sequence: TGCGCCAGCAGCTTAGGACAGGGGGGGACCGAGCAGTACTTC. It yields the protein CASSLGQGGTEQYF.

CDR3 residues: CASRLQNNNSPLHF. Written as DNA, the CDR3 is TGTGCCAGCAGGTTACAAAACAATAATTCACCCCTCCACTTT. The chain couples TRBV6-5 to TRBJ1-6; D is unresolved. V was shortened by 6 bases and J by 5 bases, with 11 bases between the two germline ends. From germline, CDR1 is MNHEY and CDR2 SVGAGI. The CDR3 length is 14 residues.

The J gene is TRBJ2-3, the V gene TRBV5-1; 14 positions agree with TRBD2. The germline CDR1 and CDR2 sequences are SGHRS and YFSETQ. V lost 6 bases and J lost 4; bases outside the gene matches: 7. The CDR3 is 16 amino acids. In DNA form, the CDR3 reads TGCGCCAGCACCGGGGGACTAGCGGGGGAGTCAGATACGCAGTATTTT. Residues: CASTGGLAGESDTQYF. Combining the CDR3 with reference TRBV5-1 and TRBJ2-3 gives the whole variable domain KAGVTQTPRYLIKTRGQQVTLSCSPISGHRSVSWYQQTPGQGLQFLFEYFSETQRNKGNFPGRFSGRQFSNSRSEMNVSTLELGDSALYLCASTGGLAGESDTQYFGPGTRLTVL.

This chain joins TRBV27 and TRBJ2-7; tentatively, D is TRBD1 (6 bases). The V gene's germline CDR1 is MNHEY and CDR2 SMNVEV (reference sequence). Between the trimmed V and J ends, which lost 6 bases and 4 bases, there was a span of 16 bases. There are 14 residues in the CDR3. The DNA of the CDR3 is TGTGCCAGCAGCCTTGGGGTGAGGGGGTACGAGCAGTACTTC. It specifies CASSLGVRGYEQYF.

This chain uses TRBV4-1 with TRBJ2-6; TRBD1 aligns across 8 bases. V was pared by 0 bases and J by 1 base, with 11 bases of the junction left unmatched. Germline CDR1 MGHRA, CDR2 YSYEKL. The CDR3 is 20 residues long. This chain's CDR3 is CASSQEPAGGFGSGANVLTF. CDR3 sequence (DNA): TGCGCCAGCAGCCAAGAACCAGCAGGGGGCTTTGGGTCTGGGGCCAACGTCCTGACTTTC.

This rearrangement joins TRBV7-8 to TRBJ2-1; 9 bases fit TRBD2. Unmatched junction bases numbered 9, after V lost 7 bases and J lost 5 bases. Germline loops: CDR1 SGHVS, CDR2 FQNEAQ. The CDR3 is 15 amino acids. CDR3 residues: CASTELAGVNNEQFF. In DNA, the CDR3 is TGTGCCAGCACCGAGTTAGCGGGAGTCAACAATGAGCAGTTCTTC.

The chain carries TRBV9 and TRBJ1-2; perhaps TRBD1 as D (5 bases). CDR1 is SGDLS, CDR2 YYNGEE, per germline. This CDR3 is built from 19 residues. The V and J ends lost 0 bases and 2 bases respectively, with 23 bases between them. The CDR3 nucleotides are TGTGCCAGCAGCGTAGGGGGGGGACCCGATACCACGGGAAACTATGGCTACACCTTC. Amino acids: CASSVGGGPDTTGNYGYTF.

This chain connects TRBV28 to TRBJ2-7; perhaps TRBD1 as D (6 bases). The CDR3 contains 16 residues. The germline V gene has CDR1 MDHEN and CDR2 SYDVKM. The V gene lost 5 bases and the J gene lost 0 bases, with 17 bases spanning the gap. CDR3 sequence (DNA): TGTGCCAGCAGTCCGACCGGGACACGCAGCTCCTACGAGCAGTACTTC. Encoded protein: CASSPTGTRSSYEQYF.

V is TRBV5-1 and J is TRBJ1-1, with D hard to call. The length of the CDR3 is 14 residues. Germline V gene sequence: CDR1 SGHRS, CDR2 YFSETQ. V was clipped by 6 bases and J by 0 bases, with 12 bases between them. The CDR3 nucleotides read TGCGCCAGCAAGAGGAGCCAGGTGAACACTGAAGCTTTCTTT. It is translated as CASKRSQVNTEAFF.

DNA for the CDR3: TGTGCCAGCAGTTTAGGGGTTTCACCCCTCCACTTT. Translation: CASSLGVSPLHF. The chain employs TRBV27 and TRBJ1-6, with D unresolved. CDR1 is MNHEY and CDR2 is SMNVEV in the germline V gene (reference sequence). The CDR3 contains 12 residues. Trimming took 2 bases from V and 9 from J, leaving 5 bases between them.

Here the CDR3 reads CASMGFSYNEQFF. The CDR3 DNA reads TGTGCCAGCATGGGATTCTCCTACAATGAGCAGTTCTTC. The rearrangement joins TRBV28 to TRBJ2-1; no clear D gene. Germline V CDR1 and CDR2: MDHEN, SYDVKM. Between the trimmed V and J ends, which lost 7 bases and 0 bases, there was a span of 7 bases. CDR3 length: 13 amino acids.

The rearrangement uses TRBV6-6 and TRBJ1-5, with 9 nucleotides matching TRBD1. Looked up from germline, CDR1 is MNHNY and CDR2 is SVGAGI (reference sequence). V lost 5 bases and J lost 6; bases outside the gene matches: 5. The CDR3 is made up of 14 amino acids. The CDR3 region has the DNA TGTGCCAGCAGTCGGGGACAGGGAGGTCAGCCCCAGCATTTT. Its protein is CASSRGQGGQPQHF.

This sequence joins TRBV7-9 and TRBJ1-4; D uncertain. The germline V gene encodes CDR1 SEHNR and CDR2 FQNEAQ (reference sequence). The ends were cut back, 5 bases at V and 3 bases at J, with 7 bases in the middle. This CDR3 has 13 amino acids. This CDR3 is CASSTVANEKLFF. The CDR3 DNA reads TGTGCCAGCAGCACAGTTGCTAATGAAAAACTGTTTTTT.

V usage is TRBV27 and J usage is TRBJ1-4, with D possibly being TRBD1 (6 bases). The CDR3 totals 15 residues. V lost 4 bases to trimming and J lost 5 bases, with 14 bases between them. From germline, CDR1 is MNHEY and CDR2 SMNVEV (reference sequence). CDR3 in DNA: TGTGCCAGCAGTTATGGGGGCGCTGGGAATGAAAAACTGTTTTTT. It encodes CASSYGGAGNEKLFF. Full variable domain (outside the CDR3, taken from reference TRBV27 and TRBJ1-4): EAQVTQNPRYLITVTGKKLTVTCSQNMNHEYMSWYRQDPGLGLRQIYYSMNVEVTDKGDVPEGYKVSRKEKRNFPLILESPSPNQTSLYFCASSYGGAGNEKLFFGSGTQLSVL.

Remarks on this clone: Other DNA variants within this sample encode the same CDR3. The V gene is TRBV6-6, the J gene TRBJ1-5; D not certain. The ends were cut back, 5 bases at V and 7 bases at J, with 15 bases in the middle. The CDR3 extends over 14 amino acids. Germline V gene sequence: CDR1 MNHNY, CDR2 SVGAGI (reference sequence). CDR3 nucleotides: TGTGCCAGCAGTCCCTCCGGCCTCAGGCAGCCCCAGCATTTT. It yields the protein CASSPSGLRQPQHF.

The rearrangement links TRBV19 to TRBJ1-1, with TRBD1 as a possible D gene (5 bases). The CDR3 extends over 13 amino acids. The germline V gene encodes CDR1 LNHDA and CDR2 SQIVND (reference sequence). V was pared by 10 bases and J by 0 bases, with 12 bases between. The CDR3 loop is CATSDRMNTEAFF. The CDR3 nucleotides are TGTGCCACCTCCGACAGAATGAACACTGAAGCTTTCTTT.

The chain links TRBV28 to TRBJ2-2; D uncertain. Looked up from germline, CDR1 is MDHEN and CDR2 is SYDVKM. This CDR3 spans 14 amino acids. V lost 5 bases to trimming and J lost 1 base, with 8 bases between them. This chain's CDR3 is CASSTTVNTGELFF. The DNA for the CDR3 is TGTGCCAGCAGTACTACAGTGAACACCGGGGAGCTGTTTTTT.

The rearrangement joins TRBV27 to TRBJ2-1; no clear D. The CDR3 runs 12 residues. CDR1 and CDR2 from the germline V gene are MNHEY and SMNVEV (reference sequence). With 2 bases removed from V and 9 bases from J, the gap between germline ends came to 8 bases. CDR3 sequence: CASSLIAGEQFF. The DNA for the CDR3 is TGTGCCAGCAGTTTAATCGCTGGTGAGCAGTTCTTC.